The clone carrying this T cell receptor beta chain was seen at least ten times. The antigen remains undetermined. This sample's time point: blood at routine non-recurrence follow-up after resection. No cells were sorted before sequencing. The whole RNA sequenced was extracted from tumor, nontumor lung or frozen PBMC. This specimen belongs to a study of spatial heterogeneity in lung cancer. Trimming pared 0 bases from V and 11 bases from J, leaving 12 bases between. The CDR3 totals 14 residues. Looked up from germline, CDR1 is SGHDT and CDR2 is YYEEEE. General study points: Ubiquitous expanded tumor TCRs surfaced in blood more at resection than they did at follow-up.

Every TCR cDNA molecule carried a tag that served as a unique molecular identifier. TCRdb re-analysed the 5' RACE reads in MiXCR, keeping a single row per CDR3 protein. The profile shows 8,500 to 14,000 distinct CDR3 sequences, around a tenth of them singletons. The chain combines TRBV5-6 with TRBJ1-6; D is undetermined. This sequence originates from a female donor with early-stage non-small cell lung cancer. Material: PBMCs, obtained at follow-up. CDR3 DNA: TGTGCCAGCAGCTTGGAGTCAGGCGGGACACCCCTCCACTTT. The encoded protein is CASSLESGGTPLHF.